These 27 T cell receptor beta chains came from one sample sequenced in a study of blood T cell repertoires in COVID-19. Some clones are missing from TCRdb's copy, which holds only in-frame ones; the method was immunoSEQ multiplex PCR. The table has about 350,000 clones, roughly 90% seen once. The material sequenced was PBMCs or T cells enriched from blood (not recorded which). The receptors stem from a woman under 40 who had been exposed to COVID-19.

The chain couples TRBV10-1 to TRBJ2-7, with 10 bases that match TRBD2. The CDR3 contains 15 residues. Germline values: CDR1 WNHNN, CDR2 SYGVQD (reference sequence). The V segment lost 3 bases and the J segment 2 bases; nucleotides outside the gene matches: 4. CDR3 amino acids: CASSDPGTSAYEQYF. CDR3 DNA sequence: TGCGCCAGCAGTGACCCCGGGACTAGCGCCTACGAGCAGTACTTC.

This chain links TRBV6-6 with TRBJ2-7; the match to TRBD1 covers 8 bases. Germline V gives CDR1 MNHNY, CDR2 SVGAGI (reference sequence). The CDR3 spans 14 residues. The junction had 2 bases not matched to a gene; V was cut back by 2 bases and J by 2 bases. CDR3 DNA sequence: TGTGCCAGCAGTTACGGGACAGGTGCCTACGAGCAGTACTTC. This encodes CASSYGTGAYEQYF.

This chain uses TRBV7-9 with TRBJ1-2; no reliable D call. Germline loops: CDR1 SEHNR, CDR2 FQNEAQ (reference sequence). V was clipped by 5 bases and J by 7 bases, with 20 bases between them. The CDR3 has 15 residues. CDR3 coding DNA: TGTGCCAGCAGCCCCCGGGATTTTTTGAGCGGTGGCTACACCTTC. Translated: CASSPRDFLSGGYTF.

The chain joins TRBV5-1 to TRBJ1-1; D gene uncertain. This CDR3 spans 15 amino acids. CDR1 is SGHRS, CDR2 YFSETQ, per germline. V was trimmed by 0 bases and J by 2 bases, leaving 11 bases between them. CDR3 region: CASSLGGGANTEAFF. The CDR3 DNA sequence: TGCGCCAGCAGCTTGGGAGGAGGAGCCAACACTGAAGCTTTCTTT.

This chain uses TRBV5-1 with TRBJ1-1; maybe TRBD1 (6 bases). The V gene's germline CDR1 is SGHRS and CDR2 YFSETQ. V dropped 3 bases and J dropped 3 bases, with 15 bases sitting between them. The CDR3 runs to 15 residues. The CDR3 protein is CASSWNRDLDTEAFF. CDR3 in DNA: TGCGCCAGCAGCTGGAACAGGGATTTGGACACTGAAGCTTTCTTT. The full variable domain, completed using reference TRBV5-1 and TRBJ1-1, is KAGVTQTPRYLIKTRGQQVTLSCSPISGHRSVSWYQQTPGQGLQFLFEYFSETQRNKGNFPGRFSGRQFSNSRSEMNVSTLELGDSALYLCASSWNRDLDTEAFFGQGTRLTVV.

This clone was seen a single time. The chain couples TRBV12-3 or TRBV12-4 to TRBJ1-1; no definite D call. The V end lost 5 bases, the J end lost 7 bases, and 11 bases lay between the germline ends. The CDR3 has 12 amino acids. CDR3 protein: CASSQRSREAFF. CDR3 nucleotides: TGTGCCAGCAGTCAGCGTAGCCGTGAAGCTTTCTTT.

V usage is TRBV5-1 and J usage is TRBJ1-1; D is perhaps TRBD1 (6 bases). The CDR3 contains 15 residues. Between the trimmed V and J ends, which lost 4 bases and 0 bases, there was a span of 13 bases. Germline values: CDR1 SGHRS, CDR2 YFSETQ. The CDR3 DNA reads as TGCGCCAGCAGCAAGACAGGCGACATGAACACTGAAGCTTTCTTT. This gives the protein CASSKTGDMNTEAFF. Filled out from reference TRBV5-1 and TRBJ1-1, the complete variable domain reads KAGVTQTPRYLIKTRGQQVTLSCSPISGHRSVSWYQQTPGQGLQFLFEYFSETQRNKGNFPGRFSGRQFSNSRSEMNVSTLELGDSALYLCASSKTGDMNTEAFFGQGTRLTVV.

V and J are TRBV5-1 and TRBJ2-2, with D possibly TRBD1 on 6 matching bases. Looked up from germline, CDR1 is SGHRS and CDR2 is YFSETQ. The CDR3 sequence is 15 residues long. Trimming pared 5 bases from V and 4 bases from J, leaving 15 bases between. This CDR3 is CASSSAGAGTGELFF. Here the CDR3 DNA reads TGCGCCAGCAGTTCCGCAGGGGCTGGCACCGGGGAGCTGTTTTTT.

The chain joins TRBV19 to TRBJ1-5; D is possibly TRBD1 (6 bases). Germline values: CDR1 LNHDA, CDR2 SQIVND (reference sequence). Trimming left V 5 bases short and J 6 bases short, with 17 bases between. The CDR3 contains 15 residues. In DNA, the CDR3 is TGTGCCAGTAGTTTGGAGACTAAAGGGGGTCAGCCCCAGCATTTT. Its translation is CASSLETKGGQPQHF.

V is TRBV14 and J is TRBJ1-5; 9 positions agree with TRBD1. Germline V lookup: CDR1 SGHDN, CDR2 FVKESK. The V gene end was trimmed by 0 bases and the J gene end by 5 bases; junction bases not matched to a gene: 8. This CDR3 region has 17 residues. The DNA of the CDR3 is TGTGCCAGCAGCCAAGATTCGCGAACAGGGGGCGATCAGCCCCAGCATTTT. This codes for CASSQDSRTGGDQPQHF.

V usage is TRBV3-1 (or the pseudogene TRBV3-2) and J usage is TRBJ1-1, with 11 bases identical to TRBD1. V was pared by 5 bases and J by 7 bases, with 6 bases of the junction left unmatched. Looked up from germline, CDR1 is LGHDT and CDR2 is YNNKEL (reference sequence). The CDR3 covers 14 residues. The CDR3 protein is CASSEGQGVDEAFF. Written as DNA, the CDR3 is TGTGCCAGCAGCGAGGGACAGGGGGTGGATGAAGCTTTCTTT.

CDR3 sequence: CASSRTRYEQYF. The CDR3, as DNA: TGTGCCAGCAGCCGGACTAGGTACGAGCAGTACTTC. This chain links TRBV12-3 or TRBV12-4 with TRBJ2-7; 7 nucleotides align to TRBD2. V lost 6 bases to trimming and J lost 4 bases; unmatched junction nucleotides: 3. The CDR3 length is 12 residues.

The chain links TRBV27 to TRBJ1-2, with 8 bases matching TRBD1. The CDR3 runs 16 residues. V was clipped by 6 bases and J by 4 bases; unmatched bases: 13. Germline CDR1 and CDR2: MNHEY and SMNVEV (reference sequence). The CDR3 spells CASRQGGTGLRYGYTF. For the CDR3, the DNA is TGTGCCAGCAGACAAGGTGGGACAGGACTCCGCTATGGCTACACCTTC.

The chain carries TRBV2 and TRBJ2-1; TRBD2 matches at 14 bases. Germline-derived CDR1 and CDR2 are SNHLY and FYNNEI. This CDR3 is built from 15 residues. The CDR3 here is CVTRIGLAGGGEQFF. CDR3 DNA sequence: TGTGTCACCCGCATTGGACTAGCGGGAGGAGGTGAGCAGTTCTTC.

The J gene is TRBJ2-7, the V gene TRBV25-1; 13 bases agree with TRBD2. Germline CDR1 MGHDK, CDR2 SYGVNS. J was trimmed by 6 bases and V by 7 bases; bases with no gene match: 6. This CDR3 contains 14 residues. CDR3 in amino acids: CASTKGLAGSEQYF. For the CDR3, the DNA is TGTGCCAGCACCAAGGGACTAGCGGGATCCGAGCAGTACTTC.

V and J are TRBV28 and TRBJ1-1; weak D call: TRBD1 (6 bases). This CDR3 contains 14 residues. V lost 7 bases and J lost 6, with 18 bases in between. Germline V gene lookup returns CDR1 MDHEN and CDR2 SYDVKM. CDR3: CASKGTSLVSEAFF. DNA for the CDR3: TGTGCCAGCAAGGGGACATCTTTGGTTTCTGAAGCTTTCTTT.

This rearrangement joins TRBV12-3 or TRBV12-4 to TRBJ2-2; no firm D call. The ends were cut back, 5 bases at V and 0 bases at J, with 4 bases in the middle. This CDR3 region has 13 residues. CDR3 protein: CASSPTNTGELFF. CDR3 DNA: TGTGCCAGCAGTCCTACGAACACCGGGGAGCTGTTTTTT.

The CDR3 loop reads CASSLTGDFADTQYF. CDR3 DNA: TGTGCCAGCAGCTTGACAGGGGATTTTGCAGATACGCAGTATTTT. The chain joins TRBV7-2 to TRBJ2-3, with 8 nucleotides matching TRBD1. Trimming removed 3 bases from V and 4 bases from J; junction bases left unmatched: 6. The length of the CDR3 is 15 residues. The V gene's germline CDR1 is SGHTA and CDR2 FQGNSA.

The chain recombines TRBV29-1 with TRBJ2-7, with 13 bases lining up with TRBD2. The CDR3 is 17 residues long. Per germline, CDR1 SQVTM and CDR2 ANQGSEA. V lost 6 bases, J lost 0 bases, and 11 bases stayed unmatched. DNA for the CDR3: TGCAGCGTCTCCGGGACTAGCGGGGCAATAAGCTCCTACGAGCAGTACTTC. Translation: CSVSGTSGAISSYEQYF.

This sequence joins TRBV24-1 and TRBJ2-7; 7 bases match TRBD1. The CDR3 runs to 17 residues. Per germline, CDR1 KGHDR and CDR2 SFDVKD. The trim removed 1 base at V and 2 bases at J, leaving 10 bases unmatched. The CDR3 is CATSDLFRQGTPYEQYF. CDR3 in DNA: TGTGCCACCAGTGATTTATTCCGACAGGGAACCCCCTACGAGCAGTACTTC.

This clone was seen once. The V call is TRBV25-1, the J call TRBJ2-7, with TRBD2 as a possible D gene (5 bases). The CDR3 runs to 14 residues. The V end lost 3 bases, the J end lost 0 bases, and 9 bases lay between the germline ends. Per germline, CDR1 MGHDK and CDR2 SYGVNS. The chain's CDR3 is CASSDFGDSYEQYF. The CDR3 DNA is TGTGCCAGCAGTGACTTCGGGGACTCCTACGAGCAGTACTTC.

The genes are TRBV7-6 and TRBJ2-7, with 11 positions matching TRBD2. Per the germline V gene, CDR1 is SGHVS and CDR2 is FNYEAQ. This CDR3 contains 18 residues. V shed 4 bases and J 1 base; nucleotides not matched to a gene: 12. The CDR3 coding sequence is TGTGCCAGCAGCTCGGGTGAGGCCGGGACTAGCGGATCCTACGAGCAGTACTTC. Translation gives CASSSGEAGTSGSYEQYF.

In DNA, the CDR3 is TGCGCCAGCAGCCCCCCCGGGAAGGTGGGGACTGAAGCTTTCTTT. Protein sequence: CASSPPGKVGTEAFF. This chain connects TRBV4-1 to TRBJ1-1; D is unclear. V was pared by 4 bases and J by 5 bases, with 17 bases between. The CDR3 is made up of 15 amino acids. Germline V CDR1 and CDR2: MGHRA, YSYEKL.

CDR3 sequence: CASSSGTSGPYEQYF. In nucleotides, the CDR3 is TGTGCCAGCAGTTCCGGTACTAGCGGGCCCTACGAGCAGTACTTC. The V call is TRBV27, the J call TRBJ2-7; 9 nucleotides align to TRBD2. The J segment lost 2 bases and the V segment lost 4 bases, leaving 6 bases of the junction unmatched. CDR1 and CDR2 (germline): MNHEY, SMNVEV (reference sequence). The CDR3 runs 15 residues.

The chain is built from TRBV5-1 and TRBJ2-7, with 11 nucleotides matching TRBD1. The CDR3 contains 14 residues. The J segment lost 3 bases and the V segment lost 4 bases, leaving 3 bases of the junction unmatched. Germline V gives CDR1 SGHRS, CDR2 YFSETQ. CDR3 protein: CASSAGTGGYEQYF. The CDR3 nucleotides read TGCGCCAGCAGCGCCGGGACAGGGGGCTACGAGCAGTACTTC.

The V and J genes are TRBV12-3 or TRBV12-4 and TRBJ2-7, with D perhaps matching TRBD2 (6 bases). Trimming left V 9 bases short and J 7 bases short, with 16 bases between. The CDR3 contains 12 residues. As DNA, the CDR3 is TGTGCCAGTGCCACCTTCCGGGGGGAGCAGTACTTC. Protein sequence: CASATFRGEQYF.

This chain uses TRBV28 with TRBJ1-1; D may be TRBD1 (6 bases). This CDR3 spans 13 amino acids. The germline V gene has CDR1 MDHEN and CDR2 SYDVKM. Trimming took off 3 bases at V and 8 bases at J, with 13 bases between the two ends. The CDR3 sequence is CASSLEGGGEAFF. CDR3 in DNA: TGTGCCAGCAGTTTGGAAGGGGGTGGGGAAGCTTTCTTT. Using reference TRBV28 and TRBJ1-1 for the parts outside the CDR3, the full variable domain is DVKVTQSSRYLVKRTGEKVFLECVQDMDHENMFWYRQDPGLGLRLIYFSYDVKMKEKGDIPEGYSVSREKKERFSLILESASTNQTSMYLCASSLEGGGEAFFGQGTRLTVV.